Listed below are T cell receptor beta chains from one sample, sequenced in a study of T cell repertoires in cytomegalovirus infection. TCRdb processed the reads anew with MiXCR; each CDR3 protein has one entry. The sample contains hundreds of thousands of distinct CDR3 sequences, 30% to 40% of which appear only once. These TCRs' antigens remain unknown. The starting material was cultured PBMCs, obtained from culture after CMV antigen stimulation. All receptors derive from a human donor in good health (CMV status not recorded). Some clones in this sample may be carry-over from other donors' samples. CDR3s include the opening cysteine and the closing phenylalanine or tryptophan. The D gene is left open where the match is weak. Clone size is not always given. Where it is, it says once, few, many or a class for expanded clones.

D: NA; J: TRBJ2-2; V: TRBV11-2; size: NA; CDR3: CASTLRPGTSLTGELFF; DNA: TGTGCCAGCACCCTTAGGCCCGGGACTTCCCTCACCGGGGAGCTGTTTTTT
D: TRBD1; J: TRBJ1-1; V: TRBV19; size: once; CDR3: CASRPRDRANTEDFF; DNA: TGTGCCAGTCGGCCCCGAGACAGGGCGAACACTGAAGATTTCTTT
D: NA; J: TRBJ2-3; V: TRBV20-1; size: NA; CDR3: CSARWVTDTQYF; DNA: TGCAGTGCTAGGTGGGTCACAGATACGCAGTATTTT
D: NA; J: TRBJ1-1; V: TRBV25-1; size: NA; CDR3: CASSVRGGDTEAFF; DNA: TGTGCCAGCAGTGTGCGGGGGGGAGACACTGAAGCTTTCTTT
D: NA; J: TRBJ1-3; V: TRBV7-2; size: many; CDR3: CASRPSSGNTIYF; DNA: TGTGCCAGCAGGCCTTCCTCTGGAAACACCATATATTTT
D: NA; J: TRBJ2-1; V: TRBV7-9; size: NA; CDR3: CASAEYNEQFF; DNA: TGTGCCAGCGCGGAGTACAATGAGCAGTTCTTC
D: NA; J: TRBJ1-4; V: TRBV6-1; size: few; CDR3: CASRAGTTGLQKLFF; DNA: TGTGCCAGCAGGGCCGGGACAACGGGCCTCCAAAAACTGTTTTTT
D: NA; J: TRBJ1-4; V: TRBV7-2; size: many; CDR3: CASSSTLGDEKLFF; DNA: TGTGCCAGCAGCTCAACCCTGGGGGATGAAAAACTGTTTTTT
D: NA; J: TRBJ2-3; V: TRBV7-2; size: NA; CDR3: CASSLNSASTDTQYF; DNA: TGTGCCAGCAGCTTAAATTCGGCCAGCACAGATACGCAGTATTTT
D: TRBD1; J: TRBJ1-1; V: TRBV6-2/TRBV6-3; size: once; CDR3: CASSKGQPTEAFF; DNA: TGTGCCAGCAGCAAGGGACAGCCCACTGAAGCTTTCTTT
D: TRBD1; J: TRBJ1-2; V: TRBV20-1; size: NA; CDR3: CSATLQTGEGGYTF; DNA: TGCAGTGCCACCCTACAAACAGGGGAAGGTGGCTACACCTTC
D: TRBD1; J: TRBJ2-1; V: TRBV15; size: NA; CDR3: CATLDRVSGEQFF; DNA: TGTGCCACGTTGGACAGGGTAAGCGGTGAGCAGTTCTTC
D: TRBD1; J: TRBJ2-2; V: TRBV2; size: NA; CDR3: CASIGQGAVWNTGELFF; DNA: TGTGCCAGCATTGGACAGGGGGCTGTGTGGAACACCGGGGAGCTGTTTTTT
D: NA; J: TRBJ2-1; V: TRBV7-2; size: few; CDR3: CASSSRSGTGSYNEQFF; DNA: TGTGCCAGCAGCTCCAGGTCCGGAACGGGTTCCTACAATGAGCAGTTCTTC
D: TRBD1; J: TRBJ1-1; V: TRBV7-2; size: many; CDR3: CASSSQAGGGEAFF; DNA: TGTGCCAGCAGCTCCCAGGCAGGGGGCGGTGAAGCTTTCTTT
D: TRBD2; J: TRBJ2-5; V: TRBV7-2; size: NA; CDR3: CASSPISGGAPETQYF; DNA: TGTGCCAGCAGCCCAATTAGCGGGGGGGCCCCAGAGACCCAGTACTTC
D: TRBD2; J: TRBJ2-7; V: TRBV11-2; size: NA; CDR3: CASSLTTSGRAGVGTEQYF; DNA: TGTGCCAGCAGCCTGACGACTAGCGGGAGGGCCGGGGTGGGTACCGAGCAGTACTTC
D: TRBD1; J: TRBJ2-1; V: TRBV7-2; size: many; CDR3: CASSHRDREWGEQFF; DNA: TGTGCCAGCAGCCACCGGGACAGGGAGTGGGGTGAGCAGTTCTTC
D: NA; J: TRBJ2-1; V: TRBV18; size: NA; CDR3: CASSPSELLTNEQFF; DNA: TGTGCCAGCTCACCATCGGAACTACTGACCAATGAGCAGTTCTTC
D: TRBD1; J: TRBJ1-6; V: TRBV2; size: once; CDR3: CASRHGTGSPLHF; DNA: TGTGCCAGCAGGCACGGGACAGGTTCACCCCTCCACTTT
D: TRBD1; J: TRBJ1-1; V: TRBV2; size: NA; CDR3: CASNPTGGGTEAFF; DNA: TGTGCCAGCAACCCGACAGGGGGAGGGACTGAAGCTTTCTTT
D: TRBD1; J: TRBJ2-3; V: TRBV10-3; size: NA; CDR3: CAISPGTADTQYF; DNA: TGTGCCATCAGCCCGGGGACAGCAGATACGCAGTATTTT
D: NA; J: TRBJ2-3; V: TRBV7-6; size: NA; CDR3: CASSLSRISVSAADTQYF; DNA: TGTGCCAGCAGCTTAAGTAGGATTTCGGTTTCGGCGGCAGATACGCAGTATTTT
D: NA; J: TRBJ1-6; V: TRBV18; size: NA; CDR3: CASSVQGGADNSPLHF; DNA: TGTGCCAGCTCCGTACAAGGGGGTGCCGATAATTCACCCCTCCACTTT
D: NA; J: TRBJ1-2; V: TRBV5-4; size: many; CDR3: CASSLEVGSSYGYTF; DNA: TGTGCCAGCAGCTTGGAAGTAGGTTCGTCCTATGGCTACACCTTC
D: NA; J: TRBJ1-2; V: TRBV27; size: NA; CDR3: CASSRLRSYGYTF; DNA: TGTGCCAGCAGTCGTCTCCGTTCCTATGGCTACACCTTC
D: NA; J: TRBJ1-2; V: TRBV27; size: few; CDR3: CASSLRGEVRSLYGYTF; DNA: TGTGCCAGCAGTTTAAGGGGTGAGGTCCGAAGCCTCTATGGCTACACCTTC
D: NA; J: TRBJ2-4; V: TRBV4-1; size: NA; CDR3: CASSPSPTGFVAKNIQYF; DNA: TGCGCCAGCAGCCCCAGTCCAACAGGATTCGTAGCCAAAAACATTCAGTACTTC
D: NA; J: TRBJ1-2; V: TRBV10-3; size: once; CDR3: CAISEVDRDYGYTF; DNA: TGTGCCATCAGTGAGGTGGACAGAGACTATGGCTACACCTTC
D: NA; J: TRBJ2-7; V: TRBV4-1; size: few; CDR3: CASSQMAEAYEQYF; DNA: TGCGCCAGCAGCCAGATGGCGGAAGCTTACGAGCAGTACTTC
D: TRBD2; J: TRBJ2-5; V: TRBV11-3; size: NA; CDR3: CASSWTGLAGWGEETQYF; DNA: TGTGCCAGCAGCTGGACTGGACTAGCGGGATGGGGGGAAGAGACCCAGTACTTC
D: NA; J: TRBJ2-3; V: TRBV6-6; size: once; CDR3: CASLSGADTQYF; DNA: TGTGCCAGCCTAAGTGGGGCAGATACGCAGTATTTT
D: TRBD1; J: TRBJ2-3; V: TRBV5-4; size: NA; CDR3: CASSPPDRAGTDTQYF; DNA: TGTGCCAGCAGCCCACCGGACAGGGCGGGAACAGATACGCAGTATTTT
D: NA; J: TRBJ1-1; V: TRBV5-1; size: few; CDR3: CASSLLRDNTEAFF; DNA: TGCGCCAGCAGCTTACTCCGGGACAACACTGAAGCTTTCTTT
D: NA; J: TRBJ1-1; V: TRBV5-1; size: NA; CDR3: CASRRFLNTEAFF; DNA: TGCGCCAGCAGAAGGTTCCTGAACACTGAAGCTTTCTTT
D: TRBD2; J: TRBJ2-3; V: TRBV7-9; size: few; CDR3: CASSSSGVTDTQYF; DNA: TGTGCCAGCAGCTCAAGCGGGGTCACAGATACGCAGTATTTT
D: TRBD2; J: TRBJ2-1; V: TRBV6-2/TRBV6-3; size: few; CDR3: CATTDPSGRRGNEQFF; DNA: TGTGCCACCACCGACCCTAGCGGGAGACGGGGGAATGAGCAGTTCTTC
D: TRBD2; J: TRBJ2-7; V: TRBV6-8; size: NA; CDR3: CASSRPGGTYEQYF; DNA: TGTGCCAGCAGCCGTCCGGGGGGAACCTACGAGCAGTACTTC
D: NA; J: TRBJ2-7; V: TRBV7-6; size: few; CDR3: CASSRDRWGGASYEQYF; DNA: TGTGCCAGCAGCCGGGACAGGTGGGGGGGGGCCTCCTACGAGCAGTACTTC
D: NA; J: TRBJ1-2; V: TRBV4-2; size: once; CDR3: CASSQDPGSLGYGYTF; DNA: TGTGCCAGCAGCCAAGATCCTGGATCCCTAGGATATGGCTACACCTTC
D: NA; J: TRBJ2-7; V: TRBV12-3/TRBV12-4; size: NA; CDR3: CASSFQPGGTYEQYF; DNA: TGTGCCAGCAGTTTTCAACCTGGAGGCACCTACGAGCAGTACTTC
D: NA; J: TRBJ2-7; V: TRBV4-3; size: NA; CDR3: CASSPRMDILNYEQYF; DNA: TGCGCCAGCAGCCCACGAATGGACATTTTAAACTACGAGCAGTACTTC
D: NA; J: TRBJ2-1; V: TRBV18; size: NA; CDR3: CASSPSVGVYNEQFF; DNA: TGTGCCAGCTCACCGTCGGTTGGGGTCTACAATGAGCAGTTCTTC
D: TRBD2; J: TRBJ2-3; V: TRBV4-1; size: few; CDR3: CASSPKRLLAGRTDTQYF; DNA: TGCGCCAGCAGCCCCAAGCGGCTACTAGCGGGGCGCACAGATACGCAGTATTTT
D: TRBD2; J: TRBJ2-1; V: TRBV12-3/TRBV12-4; size: few; CDR3: CASRQLAGFGNEQFF; DNA: TGTGCCAGCAGGCAACTAGCGGGGTTCGGTAATGAGCAGTTCTTC
D: TRBD1; J: TRBJ2-2; V: TRBV6-5; size: few; CDR3: CASSYFGPGGVTGELFF; DNA: TGTGCCAGCAGCTATTTCGGCCCAGGGGGCGTCACCGGGGAGCTGTTTTTT
D: NA; J: TRBJ1-4; V: TRBV28; size: NA; CDR3: CASSLLEGHGEKLFF; DNA: TGTGCCAGCAGTCTACTCGAAGGGCACGGTGAAAAACTGTTTTTT
D: TRBD2; J: TRBJ2-7; V: TRBV2; size: NA; CDR3: CASGGTGGSTYEQYF; DNA: TGTGCCAGTGGGGGTACGGGAGGGTCCACCTACGAGCAGTACTTC
D: NA; J: TRBJ1-4; V: TRBV27; size: NA; CDR3: CASLEGEEKLFF; DNA: TGTGCCAGCCTAGAGGGGGAGGAAAAACTGTTTTTT
D: NA; J: TRBJ1-4; V: TRBV2; size: NA; CDR3: CASRVDRINEKLFF; DNA: TGTGCCAGCAGAGTCGACAGGATTAATGAAAAACTGTTTTTT
D: NA; J: TRBJ2-1; V: TRBV7-2; size: many; CDR3: CASSLVGTSSYNEQFF; DNA: TGTGCCAGCAGCTTAGTAGGGACATCCTCCTACAATGAGCAGTTCTTC
D: NA; J: TRBJ2-1; V: TRBV4-3; size: NA; CDR3: CASRGSAGGSTYNEQFF; DNA: TGCGCCAGCAGGGGAAGTGCGGGTGGATCTACCTACAATGAGCAGTTCTTC
D: TRBD2; J: TRBJ2-3; V: TRBV7-2; size: many; CDR3: CASSLAGGLSDTQYF; DNA: TGTGCCAGCAGCTTAGCGGGAGGGCTCTCAGATACGCAGTATTTT